What follows describes a single T cell receptor (beta chain). Its target is unknown. Germline V CDR1 and CDR2: SGHAT, FQNNGV. The CDR3 totals 16 residues. V was clipped by 4 bases and J by 4 bases, with 14 bases between them. The data are from a study of T cell repertoires in cytomegalovirus infection. Background on the study: CMV infection plus the matching HLA type was flagged by public TCR beta signatures. Study conclusions and caveats: HLA-C-restricted CMV clonotypes gave the most frequent clonotype in two of eight donors.

Each CDR3 protein is one row after TCRdb ran MiXCR on the reads. This sample has roughly 220,000 distinct CDR3 sequences, with about 38% found just once. This clonotype was obtained from a human donor in good health (CMV status not recorded). Some clones in this sample may be carry-over from other donors' samples. This rearrangement joins TRBV11-2 to TRBJ2-6, with D hard to call. The sample consisted of CD8+ T cells from cultured PBMCs, taken from culture after CMV antigen stimulation. The CDR3 nucleotides are TGTGCCAGCAGCTCGCGTCCCACCGCCGGGGCCAACGTCCTGACTTTC. Protein product: CASSSRPTAGANVLTF.